Listed here is a single T cell receptor beta chain. Its antigen is as yet unknown. Only in-frame clones appear in the TCRdb table, and some are missing; sequencing was by immunoSEQ multiplex PCR. The data hold 2 million to 2.5 million clones, with around 95% observed a single time. This sample was taken from a study of shared clonotypes between healthy human individuals. On the study more broadly: Three CD4 naive, three CD4 memory, two CD8 naive and one CD8 memory plate were used per donor. Overall study results and limits: Naive subsets tended to show greater estimated richness than memory subsets. The naive CD4 repertoires of a few donors were compared, and around 5% of clonotypes were shared.

This TCR was sampled from a man aged 18 to 29 in good health. Sequenced input: naive CD4+ T cells sorted from blood. Subset meaning: CD45RA+ positively selected.

Here the CDR3 DNA reads TGTGCCAGTAAGGAGCACTATGGCTACACCTTC. Its protein product is CASKEHYGYTF. The rearrangement uses TRBV19 and TRBJ1-2; D unclear. CDR3 length equals 11 residues. V shed 7 bases and J shed 3 bases, with 6 bases lying between them. Germline CDR1 reads LNHDA; CDR2 reads SQIVND (reference sequence).